One and the same sample provided the 5 T cell receptor beta chains below, sequenced in a study of Graves' ophthalmopathy and Graves' hyperthyroidism (dated 2018 in TCRdb). Sequencing relied on an Illumina HiSeq 2000. For repertoire sequencing, the TCR beta CDR3 regions were amplified from RNA transcripts. The first round was an RT-PCR using HTBI primers with the Qiagen OneStep RT-PCR kit, and this first round was followed by a second-round multiplex PCR, then size selection and purification. TCRdb ran its own pipeline on the public reads, namely fastp trimming at Q25 and MiXCR clone calling, and kept in-frame beta chains. Rows are unified per CDR3 protein, each entry keeping the most common DNA and genes. This sample holds about 39,000 distinct CDR3 sequences; roughly 50% were observed only once. The top ten hold about 26% of the sample. Sequenced material: peripheral blood. The receptors originated from an adult woman with stable Graves' hyperthyroidism.

This clonotype was seen a handful of times. This chain connects TRBV7-8 to TRBJ1-4; 12 nucleotides line up with TRBD1. The germline CDR1 and CDR2 sequences are SGHVS and FQNEAQ. The ends lost 3 bases at V and 8 bases at J; junction bases unmatched: 4. This CDR3 has 15 residues. The CDR3 DNA follows: TGTGCCAGCAGCTTTACCGGGACAGGGGGCGAAAAACTGTTTTTT. This translates into CASSFTGTGGEKLFF.

This rearrangement joins TRBV7-9 to TRBJ2-5, with TRBD2 as a possible D gene (6 bases). The CDR3 is 14 residues long. V was cut by 5 bases and J by 7 bases, with 17 bases left in between. Germline CDR1 is SEHNR and CDR2 is FQNEAQ (reference sequence). CDR3 protein: CASSPPSGDVTQYF. The DNA for the CDR3 is TGTGCCAGCAGCCCGCCCTCGGGGGACGTGACCCAGTACTTC.

This clonotype has just a few counts. This chain links TRBV29-1 with TRBJ2-5; 10 bases line up with TRBD2. CDR1 SQVTM and CDR2 ANQGSEA come from the germline V gene. This CDR3 region has 16 residues. V gave up 1 base and J gave up 5 bases; unmatched junction bases: 10. As DNA, the CDR3 is TGCAGCGTTGAAGGTTGGCTAGCGGGAGTGGGTGAGACCCAGTACTTC. Translated: CSVEGWLAGVGETQYF.

The chain employs TRBV18 and TRBJ2-5; 9 bases align to TRBD1. V lost 3 bases, J lost 5 bases, and 4 bases stayed unmatched. CDR1 KGHSH and CDR2 LQKENI come from the germline V gene. CDR3 length equals 14 residues. The DNA of the CDR3 is TGTGCCAGCTCACCGCGGACAGGGGAGGAGACCCAGTACTTC. Translated, it gives CASSPRTGEETQYF.

The chain links TRBV10-3 to TRBJ2-7, with TRBD1 matching over 8 bases. Losses at the gene ends were 7 bases for V and 5 bases for J; bases not matched to a gene: 7. CDR3 length: 13 residues. Per germline, CDR1 ENHRY and CDR2 SYGVKD. The CDR3 bases are TGTGCCATCACCGGGGCAGGGGGCGACGAGCAGTACTTC. This sequence encodes CAITGAGGDEQYF.